The rows below give T cell receptor beta chains drawn from one sample of a study of T cells in Graves' hyperthyroidism and ophthalmopathy. MiXCR, applied by TCRdb to the multiplex PCR reads, yields one record per CDR3 protein. The sample has fewer than 800,000 distinct CDR3 sequences; approximately 16% are singletons. The sequenced material came from blood. The receptors come from a man aged 18-30 years with Graves' hyperthyroidism. The CDR3 runs from the conserved cysteine through the conserved F or W. A D gene is named only where the DNA matches it firmly. The size of a clone is reported for some rows only, either as once, few or many, or as a class for expanded clones.

J gene | V gene | D gene | clone size | CDR3 DNA | CDR3 protein
TRBJ1-1 | TRBV9 | TRBD1 | few | TGTGCCAGCAGCCCGCGGGACAGGGGAATGGCTTTCTTT | CASSPRDRGMAFF
TRBJ2-1 | TRBV9 | TRBD2 | few | TGTGCCAGCAGCGTAATAGGACTAGCGGGAGTTGGTGAGCAGTTCTTC | CASSVIGLAGVGEQFF
TRBJ2-5 | TRBV9 | TRBD2 | many | TGTGCCAGCAGCACCGCAGCGGGGATAGGGTCGGAGACCCAGTACTTC | CASSTAAGIGSETQYF
TRBJ1-2 | TRBV20-1 | . | few | TGCAGTGCTGTTACAGACCCTACTAACTATGGCTACACCTTC | CSAVTDPTNYGYTF
TRBJ2-5 | TRBV7-9 | . | few | TGTGCCAGCAGCTTAGACTTAGAAGAGACCCAGTACTTC | CASSLDLEETQYF
TRBJ2-7 | TRBV10-3 | . | . | TGTGCCATCAGTGAGTCCAACTACGAGCAGTACTTC | CAISESNYEQYF
TRBJ1-5 | TRBV10-3 | . | . | TGTGCCATCAGTGAGACGGCAAATAGCAATCAGCCCCAGCATTTT | CAISETANSNQPQHF
TRBJ2-1 | TRBV18 | . | many | TGTGCCAGCTCACCAGGCCTAAACAATGAGCAGTTCTTC | CASSPGLNNEQFF
TRBJ2-3 | TRBV9 | . | few | TGTGCCAGCAGCGTAAGTGGTAGCCCAGATACGCAGTATTTT | CASSVSGSPDTQYF
TRBJ2-7 | TRBV29-1 | TRBD1 | many | TGCAGCGTGGGGACAGGGCCCCTACTACGCGAGCAGTACTTC | CSVGTGPLLREQYF
TRBJ2-1 | TRBV11-2 | . | many | TGTGCCAGCAGCTTAGTCTGGGGCGCCTACAATGAGCAGTTCTTC | CASSLVWGAYNEQFF
TRBJ1-1 | TRBV25-1 | TRBD1 | . | TGTGCCAGCAGTGAATTCCCCGGACAGGGGATGGCTGAAGCTTTCTTT | CASSEFPGQGMAEAFF
TRBJ2-1 | TRBV9 | TRBD2 | few | TGTGCCAGCAGTATAGCGGGAGGGAACAATGAGCAGTTCTTC | CASSIAGGNNEQFF
TRBJ1-1 | TRBV20-1 | TRBD1 | many | TGCAGTGCTAGCCGACAGGGCCAGAACACTGAAGCTTTCTTT | CSASRQGQNTEAFF
TRBJ2-2 | TRBV28 | TRBD1 | few | TGTGCCAGCAGCGCGGGGACAGGGCGACTAGTATTCACCGGGGAGCTGTTTTTT | CASSAGTGRLVFTGELFF
TRBJ2-5 | TRBV20-1 | . | many | TGCAGTGCTAGAGATACGGGGAGTGCGGCCCAGTACTTC | CSARDTGSAAQYF
TRBJ2-3 | TRBV6-1 | TRBD1 | many | TGTGCCAGCAGGCGAAGCTGGGACAGGAGCACAGATACGCAGTATTTT | CASRRSWDRSTDTQYF
TRBJ2-2 | TRBV14 | TRBD1 | few | TGTGCCAGCAGCCAAGGCCCGGGACAGTCCCTCACCGGGGAGCTGTTTTTT | CASSQGPGQSLTGELFF
TRBJ2-3 | TRBV12-3/TRBV12-4 | . | many | TGTGCCAGCAGGCCCCCGGGCAGGGGGACCGGGGGTACGCAGTATTTT | CASRPPGRGTGGTQYF
TRBJ2-2 | TRBV6-2/TRBV6-3 | TRBD2 | . | TGTGCCAGCAGAGGGAGGGAGGTCACCGGGGAGCTGTTTTTT | CASRGREVTGELFF
TRBJ2-7 | TRBV20-1 | TRBD1 | . | TGCAGTGCTAGGGGTGCCGGACAGGGGAAATTGTACGAGCAGTACTTC | CSARGAGQGKLYEQYF
TRBJ1-2 | TRBV4-1 | TRBD1 | . | TGCGCCAGCAGCCAAGCTCCCGGGACAGGGGGCAATGGCTACACCTTC | CASSQAPGTGGNGYTF
TRBJ2-7 | TRBV7-9 | . | many | TGTGCCAGCAGCTTAGGAGTGGAGGGGGAGCAGTACTTC | CASSLGVEGEQYF
TRBJ1-1 | TRBV6-5 | . | . | TGTGCCAGCAGTTACCGCACAAGGAACACTGAAGCTTTCTTT | CASSYRTRNTEAFF
TRBJ1-2 | TRBV28 | . | few | TGTGCCAGCAGTTTGCGGGACATCCGCGGCTATGGCTACACCTTC | CASSLRDIRGYGYTF
TRBJ1-2 | TRBV6-1 | . | many | TGTGCCAGCAGGTTGGGCTATGGCTACACCTTC | CASRLGYGYTF
TRBJ1-5 | TRBV20-1 | . | few | TGCAGTGCTAGCGGGGACGGAGATAGCAATCAGCCCCAGCATTTT | CSASGDGDSNQPQHF
TRBJ1-2 | TRBV3-1 | . | . | TGTGCCAGCAGCCAAGATTTTAGGGGCAGCACCTTCTATGGCTACACCTTC | CASSQDFRGSTFYGYTF
TRBJ2-5 | TRBV3-1 | . | . | TGTGCCAGCAGCCAAGGATCCAGCGCGACCCAGTACTTC | CASSQGSSATQYF
TRBJ1-1 | TRBV3-1 | . | many | TGTGCCAGCAGCCAAGATTCAGGCTGGAACACTGAAGCTTTCTTT | CASSQDSGWNTEAFF
TRBJ2-7 | TRBV20-1 | . | many | TGCAGTGCTTCTGGCGGGGCCGCCTACGAGCAGTACTTC | CSASGGAAYEQYF
TRBJ2-7 | TRBV7-8 | . | few | TGTGCCAGCAGCTTAGCGAGAACGGTTTCCTACGAGCAGTACTTC | CASSLARTVSYEQYF
TRBJ1-1 | TRBV28 | . | many | TGTGCCAGCAGTGTCCATAAGGCCACTGAAGCTTTCTTT | CASSVHKATEAFF
TRBJ2-1 | TRBV2 | . | many | TGTGCCAGCAGTTCGGCTCGGAACGGTGAGCAGTTCTTC | CASSSARNGEQFF
TRBJ2-1 | TRBV24-1 | . | . | TGTGCCACCAGTGACTTCGCGGGCGCCTACAATGAGCAGTTCTTC | CATSDFAGAYNEQFF
TRBJ2-7 | TRBV6-1 | . | many | TGTGCCAGCAGTGAGTCGGCACCAGAGATATCCTACGAGCAGTACTTC | CASSESAPEISYEQYF
TRBJ2-7 | TRBV19 | . | few | TGTGCCAGTAGTATAGACCCGCGGAGCTCCTACGAGCAGTACTTC | CASSIDPRSSYEQYF
TRBJ2-2 | TRBV9 | . | few | TGTGCCAGCAGCGAGAGGGGACTCGTCACCGGGGAGCTGTTTTTT | CASSERGLVTGELFF
TRBJ2-5 | TRBV7-9 | . | few | TGTGCCAGCAGCTTAGATGTGACAACTCAAGAGACCCAGTACTTC | CASSLDVTTQETQYF
TRBJ2-7 | TRBV6-2/TRBV6-3 | TRBD2 | . | TGTGCCAGCAGGATGGGACTAGCGGGAGTCCGCTACGAGCAGTACTTC | CASRMGLAGVRYEQYF
TRBJ2-3 | TRBV11-1 | TRBD2 | many | TGTGCCAGCAGCTCCCACCGGACTAGCGGGAGGACGTCAGATACGCAGTATTTT | CASSSHRTSGRTSDTQYF
TRBJ2-1 | TRBV5-8 | . | . | TGTGCCAGCAGCATGGACTTTAATGAGCAGTTCTTC | CASSMDFNEQFF
TRBJ1-1 | TRBV3-1 | . | many | TGTGCCAGCAGGCGGGAGTTAAGCGGTGAAGCTTTCTTT | CASRRELSGEAFF
TRBJ2-4 | TRBV11-2 | . | few | TGTGCCAGCAGCCCCCTGAGACGCTCAAGGTCCCAGCCACTCATTCAGTACTTC | CASSPLRRSRSQPLIQYF
TRBJ2-1 | TRBV12-3/TRBV12-4 | TRBD2 | . | TGTGCCAGCAGGATTAGACTAGCGGGAGGGAATGAGCAGTTCTTC | CASRIRLAGGNEQFF
TRBJ2-5 | TRBV7-9 | TRBD1 | . | TGTGCCAGCAGCTTGGATGACAGGGGGCCTCAAGAGACCCAGTACTTC | CASSLDDRGPQETQYF
TRBJ2-3 | TRBV28 | . | many | TGTGCCAGCAGTTTCCCACCGGGCTACCAACGGGATACGCAGTATTTT | CASSFPPGYQRDTQYF
TRBJ2-7 | TRBV5-5 | . | . | TGTGCCAGCAGCTTGGAGGGTAGCGGAACCCACGAGCAGTACTTC | CASSLEGSGTHEQYF
TRBJ2-4 | TRBV7-2 | . | . | TGTGCCAGCAGCTCCGATTGGACACGAAAAAACATTCAGTACTTC | CASSSDWTRKNIQYF
TRBJ2-7 | TRBV12-3/TRBV12-4 | TRBD1 | many | TGTGCCACCGGACAGGGAAACGAGCAGTACTTC | CATGQGNEQYF
TRBJ2-7 | TRBV12-3/TRBV12-4 | . | few | TGTGCCAGCAGTTTCTCACCAGGGCAAGGATACGAGCAGTACTTC | CASSFSPGQGYEQYF